The entry that follows covers one T cell receptor beta chain sequence. Germline V gene sequence: CDR1 MNHEY, CDR2 SVGAGI. V was trimmed by 0 bases and J by 3 bases, leaving 12 bases between them. The CDR3 has 15 amino acids. The data are from a study of blood T cell repertoires in COVID-19. TCRdb keeps only in-frame clones here, not all; method: immunoSEQ multiplex PCR. This repertoire shows some 150,000 clones, around 82% found once; its top ten account for roughly 13%. The sequence came from a man aged 55-75 years with active or convalescent COVID-19. Sequenced input: peripheral blood. This chain joins TRBV6-5 and TRBJ2-7; D may be TRBD1 (5 bases). This chain's CDR3 is CASSYSERQGYEQYF. The CDR3 bases are TGTGCCAGCAGTTACTCGGAACGGCAGGGCTACGAGCAGTACTTC.